A selection of T cell receptor beta chains follows, all from one sample in a study of memory CD4+ T cells and cytomegalovirus serostatus. Profiling relied on immunoSEQ multiplex PCR, and the TCRdb table lists in-frame clones only, not all of them. This table holds 50,000 to 65,000 clones, approximately 82% found once. The sequenced material came from memory CD4+ T cells from blood. All receptors derive from an adult in good health and CMV-seropositive. Both conserved end residues are part of each CDR3. The order of the fields is clone size, J gene, V gene, D gene, CDR3 DNA, CDR3 protein. D genes are given only for firm matches. Size is omitted from some rows. Given values are once, few, many or a class for expanded clones.

NA	TRBJ1-5	TRBV4-3	NA	TGCGCCAGCAGCCAAAACACAGGGAGCAATCAGCCCCAGCATTTT	CASSQNTGSNQPQHF
NA	TRBJ2-5	TRBV2	NA	TGTGCCAGCAGTGATATCAGGCTAGCCACGGACGGAAAAGAGACCCAGTACTTC	CASSDIRLATDGKETQYF
NA	TRBJ2-3	TRBV6-6	TRBD1	TGTGCCAGCAGTTCTCAGGGGGATCCAGATACGCAGTATTTT	CASSSQGDPDTQYF
NA	TRBJ1-1	TRBV6-6	NA	TGTGCCAGCAGTAAGAGGGCCTGGAACACTGAAGCTTTCTTT	CASSKRAWNTEAFF
NA	TRBJ1-2	TRBV7-9	TRBD1	TGTGCCAGCAGCTTAGCGCTAAGGGACAGCTATGGCTACACCTTC	CASSLALRDSYGYTF
NA	TRBJ1-5	TRBV21-1	NA	TGTGCCAGCAGCAAATACACCCTAAATCAGCCCCAGCATTTT	CASSKYTLNQPQHF
NA	TRBJ2-7	TRBV5-1	NA	TGCGCCAGCAGCTTGGGCGGGCCCCCCGAGCAGTACTTC	CASSLGGPPEQYF
few	TRBJ1-3	TRBV7-9	TRBD1	TGTGCCAGCAGCCGGAAAGGGGGCTGGCTCGGGGGAAACACCATATATTTT	CASSRKGGWLGGNTIYF
few	TRBJ2-3	TRBV5-1	TRBD2	TGCGCCAGCGGGGAGGGAGGCTACACAGATACGCAGTATTTT	CASGEGGYTDTQYF
once	TRBJ2-7	TRBV6-1	NA	TGTGCCAGCAGTGGAAACAGACGACGAGCCTCCTACGAGCAGTACTTC	CASSGNRRRASYEQYF
NA	TRBJ1-1	TRBV7-2	NA	TGTGCCAGCAGCTTAGGAATGAACACTGAAGCTTTCTTT	CASSLGMNTEAFF
NA	TRBJ2-1	TRBV18	NA	TGTGCCAGCTCACAATCGGGGGGCCGTTCCTACAATGAGCAGTTCTTC	CASSQSGGRSYNEQFF
NA	TRBJ2-7	TRBV5-1	NA	TGCGCCAGCAGCCTACAACCGACGGGATTAAGGGACGAGCAGTACTTC	CASSLQPTGLRDEQYF
once	TRBJ2-1	TRBV28	NA	TGTGCCAGCAGTTTAGGCCTCTCGACCTACAATGAGCAGTTCTTC	CASSLGLSTYNEQFF
NA	TRBJ2-1	TRBV7-8	NA	TGTGCCAGCAGCTTAGCTAGCGGTTTTAGGATCTTC	CASSLASGFRIF
NA	TRBJ2-7	TRBV6-5	TRBD1	TGTGCCAGCAGTTACAAAGGGGGCCTCGGCGAGCAGTACTTC	CASSYKGGLGEQYF
once	TRBJ2-7	TRBV27	NA	TGTGCCAGCAGTCCCACCAGCGCCAGGGCTCTACAGTACTTC	CASSPTSARALQYF
NA	TRBJ2-3	TRBV5-4	NA	TGTGCCAGCAGACGGGGGGGACAGTACCTAGATACGCAGTATTTT	CASRRGGQYLDTQYF
few	TRBJ1-5	TRBV19	NA	TGTGCCAGTAGTATAAGGACCCATCCAGAGCCCCAGCATTTT	CASSIRTHPEPQHF
NA	TRBJ2-1	TRBV5-4	NA	TGTGCCAGCAGCTTGGGGGGCGCGGGCTATGAGCAGTTCTTC	CASSLGGAGYEQFF
NA	TRBJ2-1	TRBV7-2	NA	TGTGCCAGCAGCTTTTACGTAGGTGAAAATGAGCAGTTCTTC	CASSFYVGENEQFF
NA	TRBJ2-3	TRBV7-2	TRBD2	TGTGCCAGCAGCTCCCGACTAGCGGGACTCACAGATACGCAGTATTTT	CASSSRLAGLTDTQYF
NA	TRBJ1-1	TRBV6-5	TRBD1	TGTGCCAGCAGTCGACAGGGGAGGACTGAAGCTTTCTTT	CASSRQGRTEAFF